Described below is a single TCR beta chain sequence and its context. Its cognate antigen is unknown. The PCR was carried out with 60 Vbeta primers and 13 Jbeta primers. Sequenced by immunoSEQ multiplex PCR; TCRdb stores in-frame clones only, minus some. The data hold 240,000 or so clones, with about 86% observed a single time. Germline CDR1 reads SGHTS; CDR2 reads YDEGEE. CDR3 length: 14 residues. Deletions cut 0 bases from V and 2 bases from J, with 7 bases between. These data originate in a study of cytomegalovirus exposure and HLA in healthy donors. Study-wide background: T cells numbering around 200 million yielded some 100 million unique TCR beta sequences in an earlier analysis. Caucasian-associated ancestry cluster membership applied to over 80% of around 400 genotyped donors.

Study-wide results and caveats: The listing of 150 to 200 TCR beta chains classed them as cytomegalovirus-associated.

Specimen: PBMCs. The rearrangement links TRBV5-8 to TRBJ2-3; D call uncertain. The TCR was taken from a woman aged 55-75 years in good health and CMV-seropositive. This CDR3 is CASSLGRFTDTQYF. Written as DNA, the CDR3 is TGTGCCAGCAGCTTGGGGAGATTCACAGATACGCAGTATTTT. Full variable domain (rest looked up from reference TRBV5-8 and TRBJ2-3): EAGVTQSPTHLIKTRGQQATLRCSPISGHTSVYWYQQALGLGLQFLLWYDEGEERNRGNFPPRFSGRQFPNYSSELNVNALELEDSALYLCASSLGRFTDTQYFGPGTRLTVL.